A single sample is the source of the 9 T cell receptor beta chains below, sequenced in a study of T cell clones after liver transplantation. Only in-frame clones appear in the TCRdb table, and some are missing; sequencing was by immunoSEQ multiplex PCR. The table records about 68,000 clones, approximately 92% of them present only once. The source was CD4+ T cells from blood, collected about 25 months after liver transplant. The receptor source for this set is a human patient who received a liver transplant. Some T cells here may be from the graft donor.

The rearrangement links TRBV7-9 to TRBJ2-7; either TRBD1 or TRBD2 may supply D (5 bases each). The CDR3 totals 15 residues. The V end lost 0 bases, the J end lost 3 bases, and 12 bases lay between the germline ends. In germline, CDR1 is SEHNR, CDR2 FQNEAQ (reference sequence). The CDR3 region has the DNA TGTGCCAGCAGCTTAGCCCGGGACGGGGACTACGAGCAGTACTTC. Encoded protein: CASSLARDGDYEQYF.

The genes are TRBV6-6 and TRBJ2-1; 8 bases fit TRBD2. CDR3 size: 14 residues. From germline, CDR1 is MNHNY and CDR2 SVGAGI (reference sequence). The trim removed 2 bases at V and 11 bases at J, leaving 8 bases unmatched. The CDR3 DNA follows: TGTGCCAGCAGTTACCGCGGGAGGCCCGGGAAGCAGTTCTTC. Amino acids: CASSYRGRPGKQFF.

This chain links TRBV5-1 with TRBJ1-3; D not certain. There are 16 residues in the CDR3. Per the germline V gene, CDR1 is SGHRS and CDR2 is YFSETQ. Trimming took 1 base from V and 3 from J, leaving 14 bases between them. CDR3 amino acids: CASSLWGEDVGNTIYF. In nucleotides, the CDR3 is TGCGCCAGCAGCTTGTGGGGTGAGGACGTTGGAAACACCATATATTTT.

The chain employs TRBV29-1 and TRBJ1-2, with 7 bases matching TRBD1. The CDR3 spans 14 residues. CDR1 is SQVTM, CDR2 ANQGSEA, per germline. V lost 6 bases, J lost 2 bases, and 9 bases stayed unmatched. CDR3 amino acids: CSVRKTGPNYGYTF. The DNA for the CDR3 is TGCAGCGTCCGAAAGACAGGGCCCAACTATGGCTACACCTTC.

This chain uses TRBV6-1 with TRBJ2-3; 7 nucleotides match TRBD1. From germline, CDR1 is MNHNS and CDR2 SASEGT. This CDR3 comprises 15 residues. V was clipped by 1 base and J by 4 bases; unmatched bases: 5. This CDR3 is CASSEGGRGSDTQYF. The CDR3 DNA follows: TGTGCCAGCAGTGAAGGGGGCAGGGGGTCAGATACGCAGTATTTT.

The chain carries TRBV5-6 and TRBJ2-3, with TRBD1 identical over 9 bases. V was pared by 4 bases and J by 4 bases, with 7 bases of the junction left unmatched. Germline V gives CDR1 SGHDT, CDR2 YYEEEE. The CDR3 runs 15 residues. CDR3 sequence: CASSPGTGSPDTQYF. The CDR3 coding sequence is TGTGCCAGCAGCCCCGGGACAGGGAGCCCAGATACGCAGTATTTT.

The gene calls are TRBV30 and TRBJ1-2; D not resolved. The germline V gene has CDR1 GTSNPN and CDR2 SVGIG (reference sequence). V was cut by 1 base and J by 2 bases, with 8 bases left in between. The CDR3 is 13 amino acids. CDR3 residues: CAWSGSRNYGYTF. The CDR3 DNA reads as TGTGCCTGGAGTGGAAGTCGAAACTATGGCTACACCTTC.

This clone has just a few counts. This chain's CDR3 is CASTGARLTGELFF. The CDR3 bases are TGTGCCAGCACAGGAGCCCGCCTCACCGGGGAGCTGTTTTTT. This sequence joins TRBV6-1 and TRBJ2-2; D not resolved. The CDR3 runs 14 residues. Germline V gene sequence: CDR1 MNHNS, CDR2 SASEGT. The germline V and J ends were trimmed by 7 bases and 4 bases, with 13 bases remaining between them.

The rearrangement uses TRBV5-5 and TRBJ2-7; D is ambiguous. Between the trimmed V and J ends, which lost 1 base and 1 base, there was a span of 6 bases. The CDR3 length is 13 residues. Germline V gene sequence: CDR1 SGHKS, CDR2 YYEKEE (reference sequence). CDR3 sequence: CASSLSISYEQYF. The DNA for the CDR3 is TGTGCCAGCAGCTTGTCTATTTCCTACGAGCAGTACTTC.